The sequence of this T cell receptor beta chain was determined in a study of T cells after yellow fever vaccination (dated by TCRdb to between 2018 and 2021). For the wider study: Libraries from fractions with low cell numbers were prepared with the SMART-Seq v4 Ultra Low Input RNA kit. To track T-cell clones before and after primary and booster YFV17D yellow fever vaccination, bulk TCR alpha and beta repertoires were sequenced longitudinally. Two healthy male donors, one aged 18 to 30 and one aged 30 to 40 years, were included in the cohort. Blood was collected at multiple timepoints before and after primary and secondary immunization, and bulk PBMC replicates and cell subsets were isolated.

TCR cDNA was made using 5'RACE template switching, a step that added a universal primer site and unique molecular identifiers. Priming of cDNA synthesis was performed from both the TCR alpha and TCR beta constant segments. Libraries were amplified in two PCR steps, with sample barcodes and sequencing adapters added in the second step. Libraries were sequenced on Illumina HiSeq 2500 (2x100 bp) or NovaSeq (2x150 bp). In the paper's pipeline: Reads were demultiplexed and collapsed into UMI consensus sequences with MIGEC, and V(D)J alignment was performed with MiXCR. Clonotypes responding to the vaccine were identified with edgeR on replicate PBMC samples, with the criteria of FDR below 0.01 and a log2 fold change above 5 up to day 15. Each bulk clonotype received a CD4 or CD8 identity based on whether the sequenced CD4 or CD8 repertoire contained that clonotype at higher abundance. TCRdb cleaned the public reads at Q25 with fastp, built clones with MiXCR and kept in-frame beta chains. Each entry is one CDR3 protein sequence, shown with its most common DNA and genes. TCRdb's processing, not the authors', yielded these V and J calls. Here the sample has under 600,000 distinct CDR3 sequences; 13% occur a single time. The ten most abundant clones make up more than 13% of the sample.

This clonotype was seen more than once but under ten times. Its antigen remains unidentified. Base qualities were left out, and no much larger clone turns up one base away. The research as a whole found: The secondary T-cell response was weaker than the primary response but faster, peaking on day 5 instead of day 15. Most clones expanded after primary vaccination (about 95% of CD4 and 88% of CD8) were re-detected after the booster, suggesting that broad memory maintenance occurred. Because only a couple of donors were included in the study, the extent to which the findings can be generalized is limited. Computational filtering was required because FACS-sorted repertoires could contain abundant contaminating clonotypes from the bulk population. A small share of clonotypes occurred in both CD4 and CD8 compartments, likely arising from convergent recombination.

Cut back by 3 bases and 4 bases, the V and J ends lie 6 bases apart. From the cysteine up to the phenylalanine, the CDR3 has a length of 12 residues. CDR3 DNA is the only sequence kept; it has 36 bases, read in frame from the first base. The germline V gene (reference sequence) supplies CDR1 LNHDA and CDR2 SQIVND. In the paper's terms, the treatment or condition label means: live attenuated yellow fever vaccine strain. At each blood-draw timepoint, two biological replicates of bulk PBMCs were obtained. PBMCs were isolated from peripheral blood using a standard Ficoll-Paque protocol. TriZol was used to extract RNA from bulk PBMCs, from CD4 and CD8 fractions, and from dextramer-positive and dextramer-negative fractions.

The TCR sequence derives from a man aged 25-45 years who received the YFV17D yellow fever vaccine. The sequence is built from TRBV19 and TRBJ1-1, with the D gene too uncertain to name. The sequencing used PBMCs, collected on the day of the yellow fever booster vaccination. The nucleotide sequence reads TGTGCCAGTAGTATCATGGGCACTGAAGCTTTCTTT. Translated, this gives CASSIMGTEAFF.